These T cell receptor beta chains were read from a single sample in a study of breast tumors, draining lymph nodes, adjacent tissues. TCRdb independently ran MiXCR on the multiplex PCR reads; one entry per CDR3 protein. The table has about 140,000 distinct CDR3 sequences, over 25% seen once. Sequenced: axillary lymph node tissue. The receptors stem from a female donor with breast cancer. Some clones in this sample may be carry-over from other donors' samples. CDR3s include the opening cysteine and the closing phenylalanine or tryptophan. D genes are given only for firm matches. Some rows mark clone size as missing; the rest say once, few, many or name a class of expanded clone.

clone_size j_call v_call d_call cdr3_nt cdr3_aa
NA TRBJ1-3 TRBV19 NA TGTGCCAGCAGTAGTTCGTCGGACAGCGAAGGAGACACCATATATTTT CASSSSSDSEGDTIYF
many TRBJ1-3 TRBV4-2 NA TGTGCCAGCAGCCAGGGGGCCAACACCATATATTTT CASSQGANTIYF
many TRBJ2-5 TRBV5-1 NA TGCGCCAGCAGCCCGAAGCCAGCACACCACGAGACCCAGTACTTC CASSPKPAHHETQYF
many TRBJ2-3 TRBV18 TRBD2 TGTGCCAGCTCACCTCTAGTACTAGCGGGGTCCACAGATACGCAGTATTTT CASSPLVLAGSTDTQYF
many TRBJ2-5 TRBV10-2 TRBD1 TGCGCCAGCAGTGAAGGGAGGGGACAGGGTTTGCGGGTGGCCCAGTACTTC CASSEGRGQGLRVAQYF
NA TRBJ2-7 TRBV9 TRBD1 TGTGCCAGCAGCATTGGGACAGGGGGCTCCTACGAGCAGTACTTC CASSIGTGGSYEQYF
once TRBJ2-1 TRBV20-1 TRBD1 TGCAGTGCTAGCGCAACCGGGACAGGGGGATACAATGAGCAGTTCTTC CSASATGTGGYNEQFF
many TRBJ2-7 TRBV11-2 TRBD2 TGTGCCAGCGGCTTAGTCCGGACTAGCGGGGGACTATACGAGCAGTACTTC CASGLVRTSGGLYEQYF
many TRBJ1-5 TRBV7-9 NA TGTGCCAGCAGCTTAGAGGACAGCAATCAGCCCCAGCATTTT CASSLEDSNQPQHF
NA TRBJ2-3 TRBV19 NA TGTGCCAGTAGTATAGTAGGGGGAAAGGTTGCGCAGTATTTT CASSIVGGKVAQYF
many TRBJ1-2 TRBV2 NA TGTGCCAGCAGTGAAGACGGAAAAATACGGCATGGCTACACCTTC CASSEDGKIRHGYTF
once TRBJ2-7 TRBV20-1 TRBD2 TGCAGTGCTAGGGCGGGAGGGCCCCCCGAGCAGTACTTC CSARAGGPPEQYF
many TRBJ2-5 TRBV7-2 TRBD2 TGTGCCAGCAGCCAGGGACTAGCGGGGGCCGCCGGGGAGCCCCAGTACTTC CASSQGLAGAAGEPQYF
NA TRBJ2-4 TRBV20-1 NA TGCAGTGCTCCCCAGCCAAATGCCAAAACCATTCAGTACTTC CSAPQPNAKTIQYF
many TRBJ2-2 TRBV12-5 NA TGTGCTAGTGGCCGCGCCATACAGGGTGCCACCGGGGAGCTGTTTTTT CASGRAIQGATGELFF
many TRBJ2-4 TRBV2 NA TGTGCCAGCAGTGACTCGGGGGTGGGCAAAAACATTCAGTACTTC CASSDSGVGKNIQYF
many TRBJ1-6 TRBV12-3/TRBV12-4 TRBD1 TGTGCCAGCAGTTTGGGGACAGGGCCCTCACCCCTCCACTTT CASSLGTGPSPLHF
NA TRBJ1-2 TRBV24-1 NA TGTGCCACCGGTGTCCTGGTATGCCAGGGTCGGGGCTATGGCTACACCTTC CATGVLVCQGRGYGYTF
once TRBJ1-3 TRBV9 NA TGTGCCAGCAGCGCAGGGGCCCTTCATTCTGGAAACACCATATATTTT CASSAGALHSGNTIYF
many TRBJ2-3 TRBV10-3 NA TGTGCCATCAGTGAGTTAGGAGGAGGCACAGATACGCAGTATTTT CAISELGGGTDTQYF
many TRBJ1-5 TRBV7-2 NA TGTGCCAGCAGCTTAGCAGGGTACGGTCAGCCCCAGCATTTT CASSLAGYGQPQHF
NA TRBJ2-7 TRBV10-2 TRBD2 TGCGCCAGCAGGGTGGGACTAGCGGTTACCTACGAGCAGTACTTC CASRVGLAVTYEQYF
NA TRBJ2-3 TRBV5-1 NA TGCGCCAGCAGCCTTTCGGTAGGTTCGGACACAGATACGCAGTATTTT CASSLSVGSDTDTQYF
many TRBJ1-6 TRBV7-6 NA TGTGCCAGCAGCGCGGACGAGGGACGGAATTCACCCCTCCACTTT CASSADEGRNSPLHF
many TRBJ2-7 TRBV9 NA TGTGCCAGCAGCGTAGGGGACGGTACCTCCTACGAGCAGTACTTC CASSVGDGTSYEQYF
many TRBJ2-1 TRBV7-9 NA TGTGCCAGCAGCTCGCGCCACAGGGACAATGAGCAGTTCTTC CASSSRHRDNEQFF
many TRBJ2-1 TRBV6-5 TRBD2 TGTGCCAGCAGTTACGCGATAGCGGGGGGATATGAGCAGTTCTTC CASSYAIAGGYEQFF
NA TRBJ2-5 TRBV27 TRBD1 TGTGCCAGCAGTACAGGGGCCGGGGACCAAGAGACCCAGTACTTC CASSTGAGDQETQYF
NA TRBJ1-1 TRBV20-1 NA TGCAGTGCTAGAGATTTAGGCAGGAACACTGAAGCTTTCTTT CSARDLGRNTEAFF
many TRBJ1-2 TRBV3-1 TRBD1 TGTGCCAGCAGCCAATTCGGACAGGCGAACTTCTACACCTTC CASSQFGQANFYTF
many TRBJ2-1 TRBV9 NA TGTGCCAGCAGCCGCAGGGGCGATGAGCAGTTCTTC CASSRRGDEQFF
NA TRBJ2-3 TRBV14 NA TGTGCCAGCAGCCAAGCGGGTACGCAGTATTTT CASSQAGTQYF
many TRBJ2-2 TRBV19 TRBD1 TGTGCCAGTAGTATGACAGGGGAGACCGGGGAGCTGTTTTTT CASSMTGETGELFF
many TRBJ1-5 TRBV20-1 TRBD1 TGCAGTGCGCGAGAACGGCGTCCGGGACAGGGACTTCAGCCCCAGCATTTT CSARERRPGQGLQPQHF